A selection of T cell receptor beta chains follows, all from one sample in a study of shared clonotypes between healthy human individuals. The assay was immunoSEQ multiplex PCR, and TCRdb's table has in-frame clones only and misses some. The repertoire holds about 1 million clones, with 65% to 80% as singletons. The sample comprised memory CD4+ T cells sorted from blood. These receptors were collected from a young man in good health. Each CDR3 is given with its conserved first and last residue. The D gene is left open where the match is weak. Only part of the rows carry a size: once, few, many, or a class if the clone is expanded.

d_call	v_call	j_call	clone_size	cdr3_nt	cdr3_aa
TRBD1	TRBV7-2	TRBJ2-3	NA	TGTGCCAGCAGCTCCAACTCAGGGGGCGCCACAGATACGCAGTATTTT	CASSSNSGGATDTQYF
TRBD1	TRBV6-5	TRBJ1-1	NA	TGTGCCAGCACTTCAGGGGGCCGGGGTGAAGCTTTCTTT	CASTSGGRGEAFF
NA	TRBV29-1	TRBJ2-5	NA	TGCAGCGTCGGGGAAGAGACCCAGTACTTC	CSVGEETQYF
TRBD1	TRBV5-4	TRBJ1-2	NA	TGTGCCAGCAGCTCAACGACAGGGGGCGTTTGGTATGGCTACACCTTC	CASSSTTGGVWYGYTF
TRBD2	TRBV28	TRBJ2-1	NA	TGTGCCAGCAGTTTAATGCGCGGGAGGGAAGTCTACAATGAGCAGTTCTTC	CASSLMRGREVYNEQFF
NA	TRBV5-1	TRBJ2-7	NA	TGCGCCAGCAGGGAGGGGACATCACTGACCTACGAGCAGTACTTC	CASREGTSLTYEQYF
TRBD1	TRBV6-1	TRBJ2-7	NA	TGTGCCAGCAGTGCAAGACAGGGGGCGATAACCTACGAGCAGTACTTC	CASSARQGAITYEQYF
TRBD1	TRBV2	TRBJ2-7	NA	TGTGCCAGCAGTGAATCTCCAGGGGGATCCTACGAGCAGTACTTC	CASSESPGGSYEQYF
NA	TRBV28	TRBJ1-6	NA	TGTGCCAGCAGTCCTTTGGCGACGCTGGGAGCCCCTTCACCCCTCCACTTT	CASSPLATLGAPSPLHF
NA	TRBV7-2	TRBJ1-5	few	TGTGCCAGCAGCTTAGAAGGCAGAAGTTTCAATCAGCCCCAGCATTTT	CASSLEGRSFNQPQHF
TRBD2	TRBV5-1	TRBJ2-3	NA	TGCGCCAGCAGCCCCGGACTAGTATCAGATACGCAGTATTTT	CASSPGLVSDTQYF
NA	TRBV25-1	TRBJ2-1	once	TGTGCCAGCAGTGAATGGTCCTACAATGAGCAGTTCTTC	CASSEWSYNEQFF
TRBD2	TRBV11-2	TRBJ2-7	NA	TGTGCCAGCAGCTTAGGTCCGGGGGGAGGCTACGAGCAGTACTTC	CASSLGPGGGYEQYF
NA	TRBV14	TRBJ1-3	NA	TGTGCCACGTCAACGGGGGGACTTCTAATCGGGTACTCTGGAAACACCATATATTTT	CATSTGGLLIGYSGNTIYF
TRBD1	TRBV5-1	TRBJ2-3	NA	TGCGCCAGCAGCTTGGCTACAACGGGACAGGGGGCGCAGTATTTT	CASSLATTGQGAQYF
NA	TRBV6-5	TRBJ1-4	once	TGTGCCAGCAGTTACTCCGGGGGTTCAACTAATGAAAAACTGTTTTTT	CASSYSGGSTNEKLFF
NA	TRBV7-9	TRBJ1-1	NA	TGTGCCAGCAGCTTAGAGTATAGCACTGAAGCTTTCTTT	CASSLEYSTEAFF
TRBD2	TRBV6-5	TRBJ2-3	few	TGTGCCAGCAGTTACAAGGGGACTAGATCGGATACGCAGTATTTT	CASSYKGTRSDTQYF
NA	TRBV2	TRBJ1-2	NA	TGTGCCAGCTTGAAGGGGGGCTATGGCTACACCTTC	CASLKGGYGYTF
NA	TRBV9	TRBJ1-2	NA	TGTGCCAGCAGCGCGAGACAGAGAGAGTATGGCTACACCTTC	CASSARQREYGYTF
NA	TRBV20-1	TRBJ1-2	NA	TGCAGTGCTAGAGGCCTCCCGGGCTACACCTTC	CSARGLPGYTF
TRBD2	TRBV6-6	TRBJ2-3	NA	TGTGCCAGCAGGGCCCCGGGACTAGCATCAGATACGCAGTATTTT	CASRAPGLASDTQYF
NA	TRBV27	TRBJ2-7	NA	TGTGCCAGCAGTCCCTATAGGCTAGGGGGGTCCTACGAGCAGTACTTC	CASSPYRLGGSYEQYF
NA	TRBV29-1	TRBJ2-3	NA	TGCAGCGTTGAGTCCGATGGATACTCGGATACGCAGTATTTT	CSVESDGYSDTQYF
NA	TRBV10-3	TRBJ1-3	NA	TGTGCCATCAGGAAAGACAGCTTAAACGGAAACACCATATATTTT	CAIRKDSLNGNTIYF
NA	TRBV7-9	TRBJ2-5	NA	TGTGCCAGCAGCGTACGCCTCCGGCTCGAAGAGACCCAGTACTTC	CASSVRLRLEETQYF
TRBD1	TRBV5-6	TRBJ2-5	NA	TGTGCCAGCAGTCATGCCCCCGGACAGGGGGCTGAGACCCAGTACTTC	CASSHAPGQGAETQYF
NA	TRBV6-5	TRBJ2-6	NA	TGTGCCAGTAGCGACGGAGCCTCTGGGGCCAACGTCCTGACTTTC	CASSDGASGANVLTF
NA	TRBV7-9	TRBJ1-5	NA	TGTGCCAGCAGCTTAGGTTTTTCTGATAATCAGCCCCAGCATTTT	CASSLGFSDNQPQHF
NA	TRBV5-1	TRBJ2-2	few	TGCGCCAGCAGCTTGACAGGGGAGGGCACCGGGGAGCTGTTTTTT	CASSLTGEGTGELFF
TRBD1	TRBV7-6	TRBJ2-1	many	TGTGCCAGCAGCTCTAATACAGGGGGAGTGGGGAATGAGCAGTTCTTC	CASSSNTGGVGNEQFF
NA	TRBV7-9	TRBJ2-2	NA	TGTGCCAGCAGCTCCGGCCCTCCGCGACACACCGGGGAGCTGTTTTTT	CASSSGPPRHTGELFF
NA	TRBV7-2	TRBJ2-5	NA	TGTGCCAGCAGCTTAGCGTATGGTCAGGGAAGAGACCAGTACTTC	CASSLAYGQGRDQYF
NA	TRBV4-1	TRBJ1-2	NA	TGCGCCAGCAGCCAAGATGGAGGGGGCTATGGCTACACCTTC	CASSQDGGGYGYTF
NA	TRBV2	TRBJ2-7	once	TGTGCCAGCAGTCAGGGTTACGAGCAGTACTTC	CASSQGYEQYF
NA	TRBV6-5	TRBJ1-5	NA	TGTGCCAGCAGCCCCCTCGATAGCAATCAGCCCCAGCATTTT	CASSPLDSNQPQHF
NA	TRBV21-1	TRBJ2-5	NA	TGTGCCAGCAGCGATGACAGTCCCCCTGACGTCGGCGTGAAAGAGACCCAGTACTTC	CASSDDSPPDVGVKETQYF
TRBD1	TRBV7-8	TRBJ2-3	many	TGTGCCAGCAGCTTGGGGGGACAGGGGATCACAGATACGCAGTATTTT	CASSLGGQGITDTQYF
TRBD1	TRBV7-2	TRBJ1-2	NA	TGTGCCAGCAGCTTAAATTTGGGACAGGGGTATGGCTACACCTTC	CASSLNLGQGYGYTF
TRBD1	TRBV30	TRBJ2-5	NA	TGTGCCTTACATCCGGGACAGGGGGAGACCCAGTACTTC	CALHPGQGETQYF
NA	TRBV15	TRBJ1-1	few	TGTGCCACCAGCAGAGACTACAGGTCTGAAGCTTTCTTT	CATSRDYRSEAFF
NA	TRBV18	TRBJ1-1	NA	TGTGCCAGCCTTCTCTCACCGCAAGGGACTGAAGCTTTCTTT	CASLLSPQGTEAFF